This T cell receptor beta chain was sequenced in a study of T cell changes during pregnancy in multiple sclerosis (dated by TCRdb to between 2018 and 2021). In the study overall: Changes in the T cell repertoire over the course of pregnancy were examined in this study in women with multiple sclerosis.

The library came from the immunoSEQ multiplex PCR assay. TCRdb limited this immuneACCESS table to in-frame rearrangements with V and J called. A share of clones is missing; checked studies link under half to unresolved V genes, and the rest is unexplained. The sample contains about 120,000 clones, approximately 93% of them found a single time. 6.2% of the sample lies in the top ten. Worth noting for this clone: No cognate antigen has been identified for it. The record has no base qualities; no much larger clone is one base away.

CDR3 length: 13 amino acids, cysteine to phenylalanine. The entry retains the CDR3 DNA only, 39 bases that are in frame from base 1. CDR1 and CDR2 are read off the germline V gene as MNHNS and SASEGT. Clipping removes 6 bases from V and 7 bases from J, with 7 as the unmatched junction base count. This TCR was recovered from a female donor with multiple sclerosis, enrolled in a pregnancy study. The chain is encoded by TRBV6-1 joined to TRBJ1-2; TRBD1 aligns with 8 central bases. Sequenced material: peripheral blood, taken before pregnancy. The CDR3 region reads CASRGQGAFGYTF. The DNA reads as follows: TGTGCCAGCAGGGGGCAGGGGGCTTTTGGCTACACCTTC.